These 26 T cell receptor beta chains came from one sample sequenced in a study of T cell changes during pregnancy in multiple sclerosis. The table came from immunoSEQ multiplex PCR; TCRdb's copy has only in-frame clones and leaves some out. The sample carries approximately 88,000 clones, approximately 94% recorded once. The sequences come from peripheral blood, collected in the third trimester of pregnancy. Every receptor here comes from a female donor with multiple sclerosis, enrolled in a pregnancy study.

The chain uses TRBV19 and TRBJ1-1; possible D gene TRBD1, 5 bases. The CDR3 extends over 13 amino acids. Deletions cut 5 bases from V and 7 bases from J, with 14 bases between. The germline V gene encodes CDR1 LNHDA and CDR2 SQIVND (reference sequence). The DNA for the CDR3 is TGTGCCAGTAGTTCCCCAGACGGGGGTGAAGCTTTCTTT. It codes for CASSSPDGGEAFF. The whole variable domain, filled in from reference TRBV19 and TRBJ1-1, reads DGGITQSPKYLFRKEGQNVTLSCEQNLNHDAMYWYRQDPGQGLRLIYYSQIVNDFQKGDIAEGYSVSREKKESFPLTVTSAQKNPTAFYLCASSSPDGGEAFFGQGTRLTVV.

J is TRBJ2-7 and V is TRBV27; 8 nucleotides match TRBD2. There are 15 residues in the CDR3. The germline V gene has CDR1 MNHEY and CDR2 SMNVEV (reference sequence). Trimming cost V 5 bases and J 5 bases; bases outside gene matches: 11. The CDR3 loop reads CASSTRGGRVHEQYF. In DNA form, the CDR3 reads TGTGCCAGCAGTACCCGGGGGGGCAGGGTCCACGAGCAGTACTTC.

The rearrangement uses TRBV27 and TRBJ2-5; the match to TRBD1 covers 10 bases. Germline values: CDR1 MNHEY, CDR2 SMNVEV (reference sequence). The length of the CDR3 is 15 residues. V dropped 5 bases and J dropped 2; count of bases not matched to a gene: 5. In DNA, the CDR3 is TGTGCCAGCAGTAGGACGGGACAGGGGCAAGAGACCCAGTACTTC. Protein: CASSRTGQGQETQYF.

The J gene is TRBJ2-3, the V gene TRBV12-5; 10 bases are a match to TRBD1. This CDR3 is built from 15 residues. Germline V gene lookup returns CDR1 LGHNT and CDR2 FRNRAP. The V gene end was trimmed by 5 bases and the J gene end by 6 bases; junction bases not matched to a gene: 8. The CDR3 DNA is TGTGCTAGTGGTATATCGGGACAGGGGATCGATACGCAGTATTTT. As protein: CASGISGQGIDTQYF. Looking up the rest from reference TRBV12-5 and TRBJ2-3 gives the full variable domain: DARVTQTPRHKVTEMGQEVTMRCQPILGHNTVFWYRQTMMQGLELLAYFRNRAPLDDSGMPKDRFSAEMPDATLATLKIQPSEPRDSAVYFCASGISGQGIDTQYFGPGTRLTVL.

The CDR3 region is CASSFRGNGPYEQYF. The CDR3 DNA reads TGTGCCAGCAGTTTTCGGGGGAACGGACCCTACGAGCAGTACTTC. The chain uses TRBV27 and TRBJ2-7; a weak D match, TRBD2 (6 bases). V lost 3 bases and J 2 bases, leaving 14 bases between the germline ends. This CDR3 comprises 15 residues. Germline V gene data show CDR1 as MNHEY and CDR2 as SMNVEV (reference sequence).

The count of this clone is one. V gene TRBV7-8 combines with J gene TRBJ2-3; 14 bases match TRBD2. Germline CDR1 SGHVS, CDR2 FQNEAQ. This CDR3 comprises 19 residues. The V gene end was trimmed by 0 bases and the J gene end by 3 bases; junction bases not matched to a gene: 8. The DNA for the CDR3 is TGTGCCAGCAGCTTAGCGAGGGCGAGACTAGCGGGGGGGACAGATACGCAGTATTTT. It codes for CASSLARARLAGGTDTQYF. Using reference TRBV7-8 and TRBJ2-3 for the parts outside the CDR3, the full variable domain is GAGVSQSPRYKVAKRGQDVALRCDPISGHVSLFWYQQALGQGPEFLTYFQNEAQLDKSGLPSDRFFAERPEGSVSTLKIQRTQQEDSAVYLCASSLARARLAGGTDTQYFGPGTRLTVL.

The V and J genes are TRBV7-2 and TRBJ2-1; 8 positions match TRBD2. CDR1 SGHTA and CDR2 FQGNSA come from the germline V gene. J gave up 2 bases and V 4 bases, and 4 bases lay outside the gene matches. CDR3 length equals 15 residues. CDR3 bases: TGTGCCAGCAGCTGGCGGGAGGCCCCCTACAATGAGCAGTTCTTC. Its translation: CASSWREAPYNEQFF.

The V gene is TRBV7-6, the J gene TRBJ1-1; TRBD1 might be the D (5 bases). Germline V gene data show CDR1 as SGHVS and CDR2 as FNYEAQ. Trimming removed 0 bases from V and 4 bases from J, with 12 bases in between. CDR3 length: 15 residues. The CDR3 is CASSLARGVGTEAFF. In nucleotides, the CDR3 is TGTGCCAGCAGCTTAGCGCGGGGGGTTGGCACTGAAGCTTTCTTT.

The rearrangement joins TRBV4-1 to TRBJ2-7; 10 bases align to TRBD2. Germline assignment: CDR1 MGHRA and CDR2 YSYEKL. J lost 6 bases, V lost 0 bases, and 5 bases had no gene match. The CDR3 is 15 amino acids. CDR3 nucleotide sequence: TGCGCCAGCAGCCAAGAAGGACTAGCGGTGGGCGAGCAGTACTTC. Protein product: CASSQEGLAVGEQYF.

This clone was observed a single time. The V and J genes are TRBV29-1 and TRBJ2-1, with 8 bases that match TRBD2. V lost 6 bases, J lost 3 bases, and 10 bases stayed unmatched. The CDR3 runs to 15 residues. Germline V CDR1 and CDR2: SQVTM, ANQGSEA. The CDR3 bases are TGCAGCGTGACCGGGACTAGGTTGGACTACAATGAGCAGTTCTTC. This codes for CSVTGTRLDYNEQFF.

The genes are TRBV5-6 and TRBJ2-4; the match to TRBD2 covers 11 bases. Germline trimming cut 0 bases from V and 3 bases from J; bases unmatched to any gene: 8. Germline values: CDR1 SGHDT, CDR2 YYEEEE. CDR3 length: 18 residues. CDR3 coding DNA: TGTGCCAGCAGCTTGGTTAGCGGGAGGGCTTTTGGCAAAAACATTCAGTACTTC. It is translated as CASSLVSGRAFGKNIQYF. Full variable domain (remainder filled in from reference TRBV5-6 and TRBJ2-4): DAGVTQSPTHLIKTRGQQVTLRCSPKSGHDTVSWYQQALGQGPQFIFQYYEEEERQRGNFPDRFSGHQFPNYSSELNVNALLLGDSALYLCASSLVSGRAFGKNIQYFGAGTRLSVL.

The chain couples TRBV6-4 to TRBJ2-1; TRBD2 matches at 7 bases. The V segment lost 3 bases and the J segment 9 bases; nucleotides outside the gene matches: 11. CDR3 length: 15 residues. Germline assignment: CDR1 MRHNA and CDR2 SNTAGT. CDR3 sequence (DNA): TGTGCCAGCAGTGAGACGGGAGGTATAGGAGGTGAGCAGTTCTTC. This encodes CASSETGGIGGEQFF.

The chain is built from TRBV28 and TRBJ2-1, with D possibly being TRBD2 (5 bases). The CDR3 loop spans 12 amino acids. Looked up from germline, CDR1 is MDHEN and CDR2 is SYDVKM. V lost 3 bases to trimming and J lost 9 bases, with 9 bases between them. Here the CDR3 DNA reads TGTGCCAGCAGTTTCGGTGGAGGTGAGCAGTTCTTC. It specifies CASSFGGGEQFF.

V gene TRBV19 combines with J gene TRBJ2-7; D gene ambiguous. Germline values: CDR1 LNHDA, CDR2 SQIVND (reference sequence). V was shortened by 3 bases and J by 2 bases, with 11 bases between the two germline ends. The CDR3 extends over 14 amino acids. The CDR3 DNA reads TGTGCCAGTAGTATTCGCGGTTCTACCTACGAGCAGTACTTC. It is translated as CASSIRGSTYEQYF.

The V call is TRBV9, the J call TRBJ2-1; 9 nucleotides line up with TRBD2. V trimming: 0 bases; J trimming: 0 bases; junction bases outside the gene matches: 1. Germline CDR1 reads SGDLS; CDR2 reads YYNGEE. The length of the CDR3 is 16 residues. The DNA for the CDR3 is TGTGCCAGCAGCGTAGGTAGCGGGAGCTCCTACAATGAGCAGTTCTTC. Translation: CASSVGSGSSYNEQFF.

The rearrangement joins TRBV7-2 to TRBJ2-7, with TRBD2 as a possible D gene (5 bases). Trimming removed 3 bases from V and 2 bases from J, with 14 bases in between. Germline assignment: CDR1 SGHTA and CDR2 FQGNSA. This CDR3 has 15 amino acids. This chain's CDR3 is CASSLNPAAPYEQYF. CDR3 bases: TGTGCCAGCAGCTTGAACCCAGCGGCGCCCTACGAGCAGTACTTC.

The gene calls are TRBV15 and TRBJ1-4; D is perhaps TRBD1 (6 bases). The germline V and J ends were trimmed by 3 bases and 8 bases, with 16 bases remaining between them. The CDR3 totals 15 residues. Germline CDR1 LNHNV, CDR2 YYDKDF (reference sequence). CDR3 region: CATSRGAGPGEKLFF. CDR3 coding DNA: TGTGCCACCAGCAGGGGGGCAGGGCCGGGCGAAAAACTGTTTTTT.

This chain links TRBV6-1 with TRBJ2-1; no definite D call. CDR3 length: 12 amino acids. The V gene's germline CDR1 is MNHNS and CDR2 SASEGT. V shed 10 bases and J shed 0 bases, with 7 bases lying between them. The CDR3 reads CATHNSYNEQFF. CDR3 DNA: TGTGCCACCCACAACTCCTACAATGAGCAGTTCTTC.

The V and J genes are TRBV2 and TRBJ2-7; D is perhaps TRBD2 (5 bases). V lost 4 bases, J lost 7 bases, and 14 bases lay in between. CDR1 is SNHLY and CDR2 is FYNNEI in the germline V gene. This CDR3 contains 13 residues. The CDR3 DNA reads as TGTGCCAGCAGTGTCAGGCCGCCGGGGGAGCAGTACTTC. It translates to CASSVRPPGEQYF.

This chain connects TRBV28 to TRBJ1-2; TRBD1 matches 8 bases. Germline V CDR1 and CDR2: MDHEN, SYDVKM. J lost 4 bases, V lost 5 bases, and 6 bases had no gene match. CDR3 length: 14 amino acids. In nucleotides, the CDR3 is TGTGCCAGCAGTAACGGGGACAGGACCTATGGCTACACCTTC. This sequence encodes CASSNGDRTYGYTF.

Comment on this clone: Other DNA sequences in the sample encode the same CDR3. The CDR3 nucleotides are TGCAGCGTTAAGGCGGGAGGCAGCTCCTACGAGCAGTACTTC. It is translated as CSVKAGGSSYEQYF. The chain is built from TRBV29-1 and TRBJ2-7; 8 bases map to TRBD2. V lost 5 bases, J lost 0 bases, and 6 bases stayed unmatched. Germline assignment: CDR1 SQVTM and CDR2 ANQGSEA. The CDR3 length is 14 residues.

V gene TRBV19 combines with J gene TRBJ2-7; perhaps TRBD1 as D (5 bases). Between the trimmed V and J ends, which lost 1 base and 6 bases, there was a span of 10 bases. The germline gives CDR1 LNHDA, CDR2 SQIVND (reference sequence). The CDR3 consists of 13 residues. The CDR3 here is CASSIAGLGEQYF. Here the CDR3 DNA reads TGTGCCAGTAGTATAGCAGGGCTCGGCGAGCAGTACTTC.

The chain has TRBV7-2 and TRBJ1-3, with D maybe TRBD1 (6 bases). The CDR3 spans 15 residues. Germline V gene data show CDR1 as SGHTA and CDR2 as FQGNSA. V was cut by 5 bases and J by 2 bases, with 13 bases left in between. CDR3 sequence: CASSLDRLAGNTIYF. CDR3 bases: TGTGCCAGCAGCCTTGACAGGCTCGCTGGAAACACCATATATTTT.

The chain couples TRBV7-2 to TRBJ2-2; 12 bases agree with TRBD1. Germline trimming cut 5 bases from V and 4 bases from J; bases unmatched to any gene: 5. CDR3 length equals 16 residues. Germline values: CDR1 SGHTA, CDR2 FQGNSA. This chain's CDR3 is CASSPWDRGRTGELFF. In DNA form, the CDR3 reads TGTGCCAGCAGCCCCTGGGACAGGGGGCGCACCGGGGAGCTGTTTTTT.

V gene TRBV28 combines with J gene TRBJ2-7; 7 bases fit TRBD2. From germline, CDR1 is MDHEN and CDR2 SYDVKM. CDR3 length: 13 amino acids. The trim removed 3 bases at V and 2 bases at J, leaving 1 base unmatched. The CDR3 loop is CASSFGLAYEQYF. As DNA, the CDR3 is TGTGCCAGCAGTTTTGGACTAGCCTACGAGCAGTACTTC.

This chain connects TRBV6-5 to TRBJ2-7; D might be TRBD2 (5 bases). Trimming shortened V by 0 bases and J by 9 bases, and 18 bases separated the two germline ends. Germline values: CDR1 MNHEY, CDR2 SVGAGI. The CDR3 extends over 15 amino acids. The chain's CDR3 is CASSYSPDAPRGQYF. The CDR3 DNA reads TGTGCCAGCAGTTACTCTCCGGACGCTCCCCGGGGGCAGTACTTC.